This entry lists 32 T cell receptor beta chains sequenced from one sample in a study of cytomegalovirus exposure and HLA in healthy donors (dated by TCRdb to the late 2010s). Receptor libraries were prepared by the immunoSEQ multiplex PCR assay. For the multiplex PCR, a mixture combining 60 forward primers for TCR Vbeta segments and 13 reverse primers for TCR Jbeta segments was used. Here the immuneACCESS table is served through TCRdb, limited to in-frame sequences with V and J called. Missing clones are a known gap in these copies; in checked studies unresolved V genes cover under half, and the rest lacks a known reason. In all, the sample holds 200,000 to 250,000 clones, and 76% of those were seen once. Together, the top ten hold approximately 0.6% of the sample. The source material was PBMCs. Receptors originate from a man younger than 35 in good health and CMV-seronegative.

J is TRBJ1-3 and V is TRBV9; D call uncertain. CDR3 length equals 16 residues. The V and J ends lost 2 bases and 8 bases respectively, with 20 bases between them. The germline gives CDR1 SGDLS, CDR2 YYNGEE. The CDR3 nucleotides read TGTGCCAGCAGCGTCTCCCCAGGAGGGAACCGGGACACCATATATTTT. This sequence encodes CASSVSPGGNRDTIYF.

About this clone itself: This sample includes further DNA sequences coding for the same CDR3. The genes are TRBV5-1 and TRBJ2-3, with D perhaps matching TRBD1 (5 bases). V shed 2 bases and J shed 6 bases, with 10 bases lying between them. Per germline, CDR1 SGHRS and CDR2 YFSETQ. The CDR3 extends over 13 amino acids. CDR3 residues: CASSFEGADTQYF. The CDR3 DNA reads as TGCGCCAGCAGCTTCGAAGGGGCGGATACGCAGTATTTT.

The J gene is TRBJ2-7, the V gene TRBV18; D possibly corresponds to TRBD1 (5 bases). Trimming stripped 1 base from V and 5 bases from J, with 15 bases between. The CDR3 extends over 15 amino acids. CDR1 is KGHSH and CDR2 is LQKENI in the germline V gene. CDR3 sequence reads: CASSPQGLLIDEQYF. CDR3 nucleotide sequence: TGTGCCAGCTCACCACAGGGGCTTCTAATAGACGAGCAGTACTTC.

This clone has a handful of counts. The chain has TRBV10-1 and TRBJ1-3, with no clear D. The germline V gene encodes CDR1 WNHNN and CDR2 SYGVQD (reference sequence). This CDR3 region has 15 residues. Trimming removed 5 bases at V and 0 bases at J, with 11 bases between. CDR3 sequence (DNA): TGCGCCAGCAGTCCCGGCGGAAACTCTGGAAACACCATATATTTT. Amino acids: CASSPGGNSGNTIYF.

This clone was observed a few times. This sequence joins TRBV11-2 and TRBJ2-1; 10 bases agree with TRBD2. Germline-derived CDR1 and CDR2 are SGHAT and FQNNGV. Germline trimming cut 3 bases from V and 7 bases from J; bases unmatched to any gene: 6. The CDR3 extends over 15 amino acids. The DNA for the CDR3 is TGTGCCAGCAGCTTGGCTAGCGGGAGAGTTAATGAGCAGTTCTTC. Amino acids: CASSLASGRVNEQFF. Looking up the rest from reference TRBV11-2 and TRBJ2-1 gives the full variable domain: EAGVAQSPRYKIIEKRQSVAFWCNPISGHATLYWYQQILGQGPKLLIQFQNNGVVDDSQLPKDRFSAERLKGVDSTLKIQPAKLEDSAVYLCASSLASGRVNEQFFGPGTRLTVL.

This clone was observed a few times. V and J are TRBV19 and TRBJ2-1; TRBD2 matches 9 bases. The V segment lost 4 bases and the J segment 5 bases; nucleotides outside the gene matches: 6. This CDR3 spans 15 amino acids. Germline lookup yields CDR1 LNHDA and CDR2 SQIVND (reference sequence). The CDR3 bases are TGTGCCAGTAGTACTGGACTAGCGCCAAACAATGAGCAGTTCTTC. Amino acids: CASSTGLAPNNEQFF.

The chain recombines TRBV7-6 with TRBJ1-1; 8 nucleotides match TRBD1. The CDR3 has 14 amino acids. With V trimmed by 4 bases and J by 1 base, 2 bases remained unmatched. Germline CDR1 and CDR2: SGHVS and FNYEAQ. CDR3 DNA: TGTGCCAGCAGCTCCGGACAGGGGAACACTGAAGCTTTCTTT. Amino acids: CASSSGQGNTEAFF.

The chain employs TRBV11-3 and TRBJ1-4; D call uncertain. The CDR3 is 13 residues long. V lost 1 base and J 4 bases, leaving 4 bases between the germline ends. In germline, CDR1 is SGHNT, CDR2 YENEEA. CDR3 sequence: CASSLAVNEKLFF. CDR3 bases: TGTGCCAGCAGCTTAGCGGTTAATGAAAAACTGTTTTTT.

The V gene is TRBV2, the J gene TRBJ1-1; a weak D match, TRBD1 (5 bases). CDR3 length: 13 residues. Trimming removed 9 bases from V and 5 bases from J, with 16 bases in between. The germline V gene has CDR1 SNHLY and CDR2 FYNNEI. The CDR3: CASTRLKGTEAFF. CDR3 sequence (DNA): TGTGCCAGTACGCGCTTGAAGGGGACTGAAGCTTTCTTT.

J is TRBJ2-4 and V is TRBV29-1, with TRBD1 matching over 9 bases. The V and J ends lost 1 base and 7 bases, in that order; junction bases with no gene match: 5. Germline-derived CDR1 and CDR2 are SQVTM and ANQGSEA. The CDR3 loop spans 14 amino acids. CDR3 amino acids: CSVEVGTGPNIQYF. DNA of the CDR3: TGCAGCGTTGAAGTCGGGACAGGGCCGAACATTCAGTACTTC. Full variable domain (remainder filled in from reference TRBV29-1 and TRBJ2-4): SAVISQKPSRDICQRGTSLTIQCQVDSQVTMMFWYRQQPGQSLTLIATANQGSEATYESGFVIDKFPISRPNLTFSTLTVSNMSPEDSSIYLCSVEVGTGPNIQYFGAGTRLSVL.

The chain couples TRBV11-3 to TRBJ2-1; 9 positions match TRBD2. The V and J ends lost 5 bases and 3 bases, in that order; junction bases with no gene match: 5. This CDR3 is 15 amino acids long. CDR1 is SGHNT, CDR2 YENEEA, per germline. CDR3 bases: TGTGCCAGCAGCCAGGGGACTAGCAGCTACAATGAGCAGTTCTTC. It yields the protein CASSQGTSSYNEQFF. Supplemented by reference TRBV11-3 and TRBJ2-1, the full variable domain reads EAGVVQSPRYKIIEKKQPVAFWCNPISGHNTLYWYLQNLGQGPELLIRYENEEAVDDSQLPKDRFSAERLKGVDSTLKIQPAELGDSAVYLCASSQGTSSYNEQFFGPGTRLTVL.

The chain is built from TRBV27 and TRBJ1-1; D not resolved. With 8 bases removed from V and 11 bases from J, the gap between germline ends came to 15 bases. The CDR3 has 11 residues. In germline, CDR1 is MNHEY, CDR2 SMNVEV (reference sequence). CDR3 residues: CASGTLLQAFF. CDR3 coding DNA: TGTGCCAGCGGAACTTTGCTACAGGCTTTCTTT.

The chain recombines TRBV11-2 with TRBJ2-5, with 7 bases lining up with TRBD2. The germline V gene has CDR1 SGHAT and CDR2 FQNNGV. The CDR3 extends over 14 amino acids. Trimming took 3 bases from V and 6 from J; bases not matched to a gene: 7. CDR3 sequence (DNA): TGTGCCAGCAGCTTTGAGGGAGGGCTAAAGACCCAGTACTTC. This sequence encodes CASSFEGGLKTQYF.

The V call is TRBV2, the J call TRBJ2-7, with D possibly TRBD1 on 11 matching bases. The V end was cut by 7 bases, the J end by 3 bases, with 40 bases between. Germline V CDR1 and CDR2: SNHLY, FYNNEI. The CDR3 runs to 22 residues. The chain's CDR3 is CASTPGQGVKEWLAGGLYEQYF. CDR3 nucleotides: TGTGCCAGCACACCGGGACAGGGGGTAAAGGAGTGGTTAGCGGGAGGACTCTACGAGCAGTACTTC.

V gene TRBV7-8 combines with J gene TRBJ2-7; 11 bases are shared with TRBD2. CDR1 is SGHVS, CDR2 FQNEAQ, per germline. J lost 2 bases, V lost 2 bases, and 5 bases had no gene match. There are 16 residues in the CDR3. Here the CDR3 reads CASSLLQTSGAYEQYF. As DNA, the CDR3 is TGTGCCAGCAGCTTATTACAGACTAGCGGGGCCTACGAGCAGTACTTC.

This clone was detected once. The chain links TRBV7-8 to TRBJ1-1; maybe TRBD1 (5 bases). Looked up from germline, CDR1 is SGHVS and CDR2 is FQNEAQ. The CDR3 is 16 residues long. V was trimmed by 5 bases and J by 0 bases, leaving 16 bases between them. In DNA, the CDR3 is TGTGCCAGCAGCCCCCTGGGGGGGTCAATGAACACTGAAGCTTTCTTT. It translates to CASSPLGGSMNTEAFF.

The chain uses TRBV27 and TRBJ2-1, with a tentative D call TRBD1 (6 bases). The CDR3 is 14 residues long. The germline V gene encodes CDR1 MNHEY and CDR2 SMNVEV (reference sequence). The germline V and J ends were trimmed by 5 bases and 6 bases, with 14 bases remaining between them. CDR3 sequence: CASSAGTTSNEQFF. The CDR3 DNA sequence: TGTGCCAGCAGTGCCGGGACAACCTCCAATGAGCAGTTCTTC.

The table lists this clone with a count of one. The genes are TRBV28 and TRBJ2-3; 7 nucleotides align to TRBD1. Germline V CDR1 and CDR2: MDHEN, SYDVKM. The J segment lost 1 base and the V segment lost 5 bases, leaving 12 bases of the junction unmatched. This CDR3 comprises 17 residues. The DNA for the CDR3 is TGTGCCAGCAGTCTAACCCCCTGGGGGACAGGCACAGATACGCAGTATTTT. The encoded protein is CASSLTPWGTGTDTQYF.

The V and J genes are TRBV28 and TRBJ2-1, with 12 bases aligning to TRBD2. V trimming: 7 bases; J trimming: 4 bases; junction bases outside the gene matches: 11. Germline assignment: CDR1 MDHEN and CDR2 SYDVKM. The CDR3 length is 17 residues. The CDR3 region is CASIPRASGRVYNEQFF. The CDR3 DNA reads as TGTGCCAGCATTCCCCGGGCTAGCGGGAGGGTATACAATGAGCAGTTCTTC.

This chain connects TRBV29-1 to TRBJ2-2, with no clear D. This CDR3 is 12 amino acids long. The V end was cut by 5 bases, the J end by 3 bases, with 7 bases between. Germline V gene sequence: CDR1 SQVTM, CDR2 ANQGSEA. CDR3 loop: CSVFGHTGELFF. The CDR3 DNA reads TGCAGCGTTTTTGGCCACACCGGGGAGCTGTTTTTT.

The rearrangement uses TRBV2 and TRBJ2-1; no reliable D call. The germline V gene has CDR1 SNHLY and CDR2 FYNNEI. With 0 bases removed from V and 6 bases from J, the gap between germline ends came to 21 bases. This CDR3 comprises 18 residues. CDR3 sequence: CASSEAPYPAPYSNEQFF. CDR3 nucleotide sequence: TGTGCCAGCAGTGAAGCCCCGTACCCAGCGCCTTATTCCAATGAGCAGTTCTTC.

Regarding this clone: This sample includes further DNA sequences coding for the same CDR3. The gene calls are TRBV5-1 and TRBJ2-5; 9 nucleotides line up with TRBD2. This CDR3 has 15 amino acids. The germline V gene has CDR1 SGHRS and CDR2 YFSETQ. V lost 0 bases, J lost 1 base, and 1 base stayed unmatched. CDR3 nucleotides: TGCGCCAGCAGCTTGGGACTAGCGGTCCAAGAGACCCAGTACTTC. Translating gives CASSLGLAVQETQYF.

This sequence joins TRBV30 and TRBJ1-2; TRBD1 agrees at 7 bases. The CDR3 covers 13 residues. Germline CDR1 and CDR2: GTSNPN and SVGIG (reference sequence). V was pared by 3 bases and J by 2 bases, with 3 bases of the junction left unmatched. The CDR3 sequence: CAWRTGRNYGYTF. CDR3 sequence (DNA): TGTGCCTGGAGGACAGGGAGGAACTATGGCTACACCTTC.

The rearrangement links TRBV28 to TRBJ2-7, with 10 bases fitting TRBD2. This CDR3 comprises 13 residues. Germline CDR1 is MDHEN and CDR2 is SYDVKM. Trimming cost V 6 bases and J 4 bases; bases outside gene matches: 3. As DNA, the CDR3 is TGTGCCAGCAGGACTAGCGGGCAATACGAGCAGTACTTC. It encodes CASRTSGQYEQYF. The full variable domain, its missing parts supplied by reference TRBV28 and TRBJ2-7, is DVKVTQSSRYLVKRTGEKVFLECVQDMDHENMFWYRQDPGLGLRLIYFSYDVKMKEKGDIPEGYSVSREKKERFSLILESASTNQTSMYLCASRTSGQYEQYFGPGTRLTVT.

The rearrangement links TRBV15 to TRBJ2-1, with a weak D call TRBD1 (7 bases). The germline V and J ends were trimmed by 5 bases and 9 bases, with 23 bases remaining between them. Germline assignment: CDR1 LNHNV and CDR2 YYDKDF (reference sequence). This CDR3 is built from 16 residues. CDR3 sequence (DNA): TGTGCCACCAGCCCACCATGGCAGGGGGGACCTTCTGAGCAGTTCTTC. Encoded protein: CATSPPWQGGPSEQFF. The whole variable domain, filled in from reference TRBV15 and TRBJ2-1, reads DAMVIQNPRYQVTQFGKPVTLSCSQTLNHNVMYWYQQKSSQAPKLLFHYYDKDFNNEADTPDNFQSRRPNTSFCFLDIRSPGLGDTAMYLCATSPPWQGGPSEQFFGPGTRLTVL.

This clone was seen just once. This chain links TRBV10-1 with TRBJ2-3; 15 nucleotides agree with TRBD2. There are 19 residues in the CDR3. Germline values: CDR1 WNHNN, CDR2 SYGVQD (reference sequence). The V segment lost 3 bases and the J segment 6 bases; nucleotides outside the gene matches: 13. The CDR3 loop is CASSELGLAGGRVKDTQYF. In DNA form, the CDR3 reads TGCGCCAGCAGTGAATTGGGACTAGCGGGAGGCCGGGTGAAGGATACGCAGTATTTT.

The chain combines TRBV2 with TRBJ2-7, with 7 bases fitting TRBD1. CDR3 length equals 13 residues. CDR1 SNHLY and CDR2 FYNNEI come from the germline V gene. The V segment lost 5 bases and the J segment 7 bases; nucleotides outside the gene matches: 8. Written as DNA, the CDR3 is TGTGCCAGCAGTATGCGACAGGGTGGTGAGCAGTACTTC. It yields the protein CASSMRQGGEQYF.

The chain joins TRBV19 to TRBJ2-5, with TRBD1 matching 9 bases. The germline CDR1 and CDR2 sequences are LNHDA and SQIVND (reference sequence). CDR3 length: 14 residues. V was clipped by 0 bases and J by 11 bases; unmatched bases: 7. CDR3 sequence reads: CASSIEGTGRQQYF. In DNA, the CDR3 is TGTGCCAGTAGTATAGAAGGGACAGGGAGGCAGCAGTACTTC.

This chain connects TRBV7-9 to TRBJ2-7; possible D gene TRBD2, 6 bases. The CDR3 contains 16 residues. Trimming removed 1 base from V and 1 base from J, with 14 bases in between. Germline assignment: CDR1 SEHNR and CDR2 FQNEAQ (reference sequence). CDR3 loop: CASSLETGGGSYEQYF. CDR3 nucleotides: TGTGCCAGCAGCTTAGAAACGGGCGGAGGGTCCTACGAGCAGTACTTC.

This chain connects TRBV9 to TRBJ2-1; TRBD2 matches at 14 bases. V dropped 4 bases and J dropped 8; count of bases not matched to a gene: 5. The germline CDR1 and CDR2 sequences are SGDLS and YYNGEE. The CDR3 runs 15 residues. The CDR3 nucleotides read TGTGCCAGCAGCCCGGGACTAGCGGGAGCCGATGAGCAGTTCTTC. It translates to CASSPGLAGADEQFF.

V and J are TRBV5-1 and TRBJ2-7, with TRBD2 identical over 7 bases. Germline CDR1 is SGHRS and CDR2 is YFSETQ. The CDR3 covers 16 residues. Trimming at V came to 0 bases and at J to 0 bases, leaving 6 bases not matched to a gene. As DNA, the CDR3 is TGCGCCAGCAGCTTGGCCCTCAGCGGGACCTCCTACGAGCAGTACTTC. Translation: CASSLALSGTSYEQYF. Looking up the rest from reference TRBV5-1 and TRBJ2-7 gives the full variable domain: KAGVTQTPRYLIKTRGQQVTLSCSPISGHRSVSWYQQTPGQGLQFLFEYFSETQRNKGNFPGRFSGRQFSNSRSEMNVSTLELGDSALYLCASSLALSGTSYEQYFGPGTRLTVT.

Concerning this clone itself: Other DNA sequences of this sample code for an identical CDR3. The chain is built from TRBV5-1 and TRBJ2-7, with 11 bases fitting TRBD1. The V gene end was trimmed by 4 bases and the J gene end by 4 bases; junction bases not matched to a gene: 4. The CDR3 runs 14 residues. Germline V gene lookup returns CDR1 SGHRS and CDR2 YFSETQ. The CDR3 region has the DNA TGCGCCAGCAGCCGCGGACAGGGGGCATACGAGCAGTACTTC. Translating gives CASSRGQGAYEQYF.